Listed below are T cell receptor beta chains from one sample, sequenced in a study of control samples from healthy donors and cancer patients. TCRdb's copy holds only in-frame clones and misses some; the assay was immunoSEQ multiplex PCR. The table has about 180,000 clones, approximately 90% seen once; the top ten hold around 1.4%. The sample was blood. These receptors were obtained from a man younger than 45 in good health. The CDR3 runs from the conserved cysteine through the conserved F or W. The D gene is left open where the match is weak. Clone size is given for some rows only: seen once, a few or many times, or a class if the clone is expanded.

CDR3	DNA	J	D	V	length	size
CASSQGIGSEKLFF	TGTGCCAGCAGCCAAGGCATCGGGAGTGAAAAACTGTTTTTT	TRBJ1-4	NA	TRBV4-2	14	NA
CASSLEGGTDTQYF	TGCGCCAGCAGCCTGGAGGGGGGAACAGATACGCAGTATTTT	TRBJ2-3	NA	TRBV5-1	14	NA
CASSFLGYNEKLFF	TGTGCCAGCAGTTTCCTCGGCTATAATGAAAAACTGTTTTTT	TRBJ1-4	NA	TRBV27	14	NA
CASSQESRIPYNEQFF	TGCGCCAGCAGCCAAGAGAGTAGAATACCCTACAATGAGCAGTTCTTC	TRBJ2-1	NA	TRBV4-3	16	NA
CASRPTLAGGPADTQYF	TGTGCCAGCAGACCCACCTTAGCGGGGGGGCCCGCAGATACGCAGTATTTT	TRBJ2-3	TRBD2	TRBV2	17	NA
CASSVGGWGAYGYTF	TGTGCCAGCAGCGTCGGAGGTTGGGGGGCCTATGGCTACACCTTC	TRBJ1-2	NA	TRBV9	15	NA
CASSPRVNSYNEQFF	TGTGCCAGTAGTCCGAGGGTGAACTCCTACAATGAGCAGTTCTTC	TRBJ2-1	NA	TRBV19	15	NA
CASSLSPNQPQHF	TGTGCCAGCAGCTTATCCCCCAATCAGCCCCAGCATTTT	TRBJ1-5	NA	TRBV13	13	once
CASSLKGQGAYEQYF	TGTGCCAGCAGTTTAAAGGGACAGGGGGCTTACGAGCAGTACTTC	TRBJ2-7	TRBD1	TRBV28	15	NA
CASSVRHYGYTF	TGTGCCAGCAGTGTCCGACACTATGGCTACACCTTC	TRBJ1-2	NA	TRBV12-3/TRBV12-4	12	NA
CASSLGASEAFF	TGTGCCAGCAGTTTAGGGGCTTCTGAAGCTTTCTTT	TRBJ1-1	NA	TRBV12-3/TRBV12-4	12	once
CASSIGSTEAFF	TGTGCCAGTAGTATAGGTAGCACTGAAGCTTTCTTT	TRBJ1-1	NA	TRBV19	12	NA
CASSLWGGGTPLHF	TGTGCCAGCAGCTTATGGGGAGGAGGAACACCCCTCCACTTT	TRBJ1-6	NA	TRBV11-2	14	NA
CASSVHSGGRNQPQHF	TGTGCCAGCAGCGTACACTCCGGGGGGCGCAATCAGCCCCAGCATTTT	TRBJ1-5	NA	TRBV7-2	16	NA
CASSVGLAGGPQETQYF	TGCGCCAGCAGCGTGGGACTAGCGGGAGGGCCCCAAGAGACCCAGTACTTC	TRBJ2-5	TRBD2	TRBV5-1	17	NA
CASSRGKEETQYF	TGTGCCAGCAGCCGGGGGAAGGAAGAGACCCAGTACTTC	TRBJ2-5	NA	TRBV7-3	13	NA
CASSERRGGPTGELFF	TGTGCCAGCAGTGAAAGGCGGGGGGGGCCCACCGGGGAGCTGTTTTTT	TRBJ2-2	TRBD2	TRBV2	16	NA